Sequencing of this T cell receptor (beta chain) was carried out in a study of shared clonotypes between healthy human individuals (dated by TCRdb to 2018 to 2020). Turning to the overall study: The cohort comprised a couple of women and a few men aged 18 to 49 years. For each donor, three plates each were used for CD4 naive and CD4 memory, two plates were used for CD8 naive, and one plate was used for CD8 memory. Blood TCR repertoires of about five healthy adults were deeply sequenced to estimate repertoire size and the extent of clonotype sharing between individuals. Different laboratories and diverse techniques were used to prepare libraries and sequence TCR repertoires, to increase sequencing depth and limit assay-specific biases. Leukapheresis yielded between about 0.8 and 9.5 billion PBMCs per donor. The investigation overall reported the following: Pairwise subsampling led to the expectation that sequencing depth would affect the degree of clonotype sharing among donors. Sharing across a few donors was observed for about 4.8% of naive CD4, over 3% of naive CD8, over 2% of memory CD4, and over 0.3% of memory CD8 clonotypes. Sampling was limited to blood, and TCR repertoires in tissue likely differ from TCR repertoires in blood. Even with the large sequencing depth, rarefaction of the sorted-subset datasets indicated that sequencing was incomplete. Compared with non-shared clonotypes, clonotypes shared by all four sorted-subset donors had higher generation probabilities. Estimated clonotype richness was generally larger for naive than for memory subsets. Because the study included only a small number of donors, the genetic and exposure-history diversity represented was limited.

Taken from cysteine to phenylalanine, the CDR3 has 15 residues. The only DNA kept is the CDR3, 45 bases in frame from the first base. The junction carries 12 bases between V and J, which are trimmed by 0 bases and 3 bases respectively. The CDR1 and CDR2 encoded by the germline V gene (reference sequence) are LNHNV and YYDKDF. Points on this clone: No cognate antigen has been identified for it. Base qualities were left out, and no much larger clone turns up one base away.

TCR CDR3 regions were amplified from genomic DNA by multiplex PCR using the deep immunoSEQ assay. Genomic DNA extracted from each cell subset was distributed evenly over all wells of several immunoSEQ 96-well plates, and each plate served as one replicate. Each replicate PCR for sorted subsets received approximately 200 ng genomic DNA, equal to tens of thousands of T cell genomes. Purified libraries were quantified with a Qubit 3.0 fluorometer, sized on a Bioanalyzer 2100, and re-quantified with the KAPA Library Quantification kit. Each immunoSEQ 96-well plate was sequenced on its own single-read 150-cycle Illumina NextSeq 550 flow cell. As for the original processing: Because the immunoSEQ output held only junctional sequences and lacked quality scores, the filtering could not match the filtering applied to full-length reads. Sequences were annotated with PyIR, a Python wrapper for IgBLAST v1.9, and V/J genes and CDR3 were assigned using IMGT germline references. Reads were filtered out if the reads had weak V/J assignments (E-value above 1e-6), no CDR3, stop codons, out-of-frame junctions, or ambiguous translated residues. V3J clonotypes were defined as sequences sharing the same inferred V gene, J gene, and CDR3 amino acid sequence. To compute the percentage overlap between repertoires, the number of shared unique clonotypes was divided by the size of the smaller repertoire. Richness of each repertoire was evaluated using RTK rarefaction, the Chao1 estimator, and Recon v2.1 estimates of unobserved clonotypes. For all TCRbeta clonotypes obtained by the gDNA method from a few donors, generation probabilities were computed with OLGA. TCRdb took over this immuneACCESS table, retaining in-frame rearrangements with V and J assigned. Such tables are incomplete; in checked studies, under half of the missing clones stem from an unresolved V gene, and the remainder is unexplained. The V and J calls and the clone size are those of that table, but D and trimming were determined from the DNA. This sample holds more than 2 million clones; just over 90% were observed only once. The ten largest clones add up to more than 1.5% of the sample.

CD8 naive samples were CD45RO-negative cells positively selected for CCR7, giving a CD45RA+CCR7+ population that excluded TemRA cells. Donors were healthy HIV-negative adults with no recently reported acute infections or vaccinations. Every donor was a Caucasian adult residing in Nashville, Tennessee, USA. After blood collection by leukapheresis, PBMCs were isolated using Ficoll-Histopaque density gradient centrifugation and then cryopreserved in the vapor phase of liquid nitrogen. Purity and quantity of every magnetically sorted T cell population were checked by analytical flow cytometry. Each sorted fraction had its genomic DNA isolated and then quantified by UV absorbance on a Nanodrop 2000c.

Sequencing was carried out using naive CD8+ T cells from PBMCs. This sample's cell subset or site label indicates: CD45RA+CCR7+. The sequence derives from a man between 18 and 35 years old in good health. Some clones in this sample may be carry-over from other donors' samples. Recombination connected TRBV15 to TRBJ2-7; TRBD2 is possibly the D segment (5 matching bases). The CDR3 protein is CATSRDGGGFYEQYF. The bases read TGTGCCACCAGCAGAGATGGAGGAGGTTTCTACGAGCAGTACTTC.